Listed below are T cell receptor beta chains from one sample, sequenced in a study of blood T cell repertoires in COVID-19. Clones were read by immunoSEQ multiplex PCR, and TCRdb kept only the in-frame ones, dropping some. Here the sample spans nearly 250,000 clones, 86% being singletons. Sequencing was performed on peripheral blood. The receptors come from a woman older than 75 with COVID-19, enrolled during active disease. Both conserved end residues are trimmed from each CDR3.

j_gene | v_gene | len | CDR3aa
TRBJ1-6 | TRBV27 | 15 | ASSFSGSILDASPLH
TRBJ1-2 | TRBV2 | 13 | ASSELPGQDYGYT
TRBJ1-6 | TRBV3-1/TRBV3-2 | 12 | ASSQREGPSPLH
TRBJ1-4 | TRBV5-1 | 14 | ASSLRDRGTNEKLF
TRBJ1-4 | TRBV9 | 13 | ASSAGDRVEEKLF
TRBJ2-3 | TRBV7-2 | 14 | ASRGGGGAGSDTQY
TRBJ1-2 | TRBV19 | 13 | ASSINSGDNYGYT
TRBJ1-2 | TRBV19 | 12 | ASSKLDRFYGYT
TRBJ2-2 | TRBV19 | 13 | ASSIDRRPTGELF
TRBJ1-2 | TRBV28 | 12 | ASSSGQEPYGYT
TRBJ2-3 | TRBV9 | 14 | ASSVGSAGDTDTQY
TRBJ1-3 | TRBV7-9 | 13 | ASSPLDTSGNTIY
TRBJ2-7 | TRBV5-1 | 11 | ASSTWTGPEQY
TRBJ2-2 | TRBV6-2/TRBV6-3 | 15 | ASSDGTSGDNTGELF
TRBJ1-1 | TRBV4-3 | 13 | ASSPSTGPRTEAF
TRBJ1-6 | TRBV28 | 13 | ASSLGSSYNSPLH
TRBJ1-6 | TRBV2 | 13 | ASSELGQGSSPLH